The 24 T cell receptor beta chains presented below share a single source sample, sequenced in a study of blood T cell repertoires in COVID-19. The protocol was immunoSEQ multiplex PCR, while the TCRdb copy is restricted to in-frame clones and leaves out a portion. The table records fewer than 250,000 clones, 85% to 90% of them present only once. Sequencing was carried out using peripheral blood. These receptors were taken from a young man with COVID-19, enrolled during active disease.

The chain has TRBV4-2 and TRBJ1-2; D not certain. This CDR3 comprises 15 residues. V lost 0 bases, J lost 5 bases, and 13 bases lay in between. The germline V gene has CDR1 LGHNA and CDR2 YNFKEQ. CDR3 coding DNA: TGTGCCAGCAGCCAAGATAGTACAATCGGGTATGGCTACACCTTC. It specifies CASSQDSTIGYGYTF.

The V and J genes are TRBV7-3 and TRBJ2-7, with a weak D call TRBD2 (5 bases). CDR1 is SGHTA, CDR2 FQGTGA, per germline. V lost 5 bases and J lost 5, with 13 bases in between. This CDR3 spans 13 amino acids. The CDR3 DNA sequence: TGTGCCAGCAGCCGAACTAGGACGGACGAGCAGTACTTC. Protein product: CASSRTRTDEQYF. The whole variable domain, filled in from reference TRBV7-3 and TRBJ2-7, reads GAGVSQTPSNKVTEKGKYVELRCDPISGHTALYWYRQSLGQGPEFLIYFQGTGAADDSGLPNDRFFAVRPEGSVSTLKIQRTERGDSAVYLCASSRTRTDEQYFGPGTRLTVT.

The chain joins TRBV11-1 to TRBJ2-2, with 9 bases aligning to TRBD2. The germline gives CDR1 SGHAT, CDR2 FQDESV (reference sequence). The CDR3 has 16 residues. V was pared by 2 bases and J by 4 bases, with 5 bases of the junction left unmatched. In DNA, the CDR3 is TGTGCCAGCAGCTTAAGGCCAGCGGGAGGCACCGGGGAGCTGTTTTTT. This gives the protein CASSLRPAGGTGELFF.

V gene TRBV10-3 combines with J gene TRBJ1-2; D unresolved. This CDR3 is 14 amino acids long. In germline, CDR1 is ENHRY, CDR2 SYGVKD. V was clipped by 2 bases and J by 1 base, with 8 bases between them. CDR3 DNA: TGTGCCATCAGTGAGGGACTGCATAACTATGGCTACACCTTC. Protein product: CAISEGLHNYGYTF.

The V call is TRBV11-2, the J call TRBJ1-1, with D unresolved. The CDR3 covers 15 residues. The ends were cut back, 2 bases at V and 0 bases at J, with 10 bases in the middle. Germline V gives CDR1 SGHAT, CDR2 FQNNGV. The CDR3 is CASSLSLGVNTEAFF. The CDR3 DNA follows: TGTGCCAGCAGCTTAAGCCTGGGAGTGAACACTGAAGCTTTCTTT.

The chain has TRBV5-1 and TRBJ2-7; D is perhaps TRBD2 (6 bases). V lost 4 bases and J lost 5, with 16 bases in between. The CDR3 contains 14 residues. From germline, CDR1 is SGHRS and CDR2 YFSETQ. The chain's CDR3 is CASSENRGLNEQYF. In nucleotides, the CDR3 is TGCGCCAGCAGCGAAAATAGGGGACTGAACGAGCAGTACTTC.

The chain combines TRBV5-1 with TRBJ1-5, with 7 bases fitting TRBD1. V gave up 5 bases and J gave up 0 bases; unmatched junction bases: 5. Germline loops: CDR1 SGHRS, CDR2 YFSETQ. This CDR3 is built from 15 residues. CDR3 sequence (DNA): TGCGCCAGCAGGTTCACAGGGGATAGCAATCAGCCCCAGCATTTT. This codes for CASRFTGDSNQPQHF. Complete variable domain (other parts from reference TRBV5-1 and TRBJ1-5): KAGVTQTPRYLIKTRGQQVTLSCSPISGHRSVSWYQQTPGQGLQFLFEYFSETQRNKGNFPGRFSGRQFSNSRSEMNVSTLELGDSALYLCASRFTGDSNQPQHFGDGTRLSIL.

The V gene is TRBV29-1, the J gene TRBJ2-1; TRBD2 matches at 10 bases. The junction had 4 bases not matched to a gene; V was cut back by 6 bases and J by 2 bases. Germline CDR1 reads SQVTM; CDR2 reads ANQGSEA. The CDR3 is made up of 14 amino acids. CDR3 bases: TGCAGCGTCCCCAGCGGGGGGGCCTACAATGAGCAGTTCTTC. This encodes CSVPSGGAYNEQFF.

The V and J genes are TRBV18 and TRBJ1-1, with a tentative D call TRBD1 (5 bases). The length of the CDR3 is 15 residues. V was trimmed by 6 bases and J by 0 bases, leaving 14 bases between them. The germline CDR1 and CDR2 sequences are KGHSH and LQKENI. CDR3 sequence (DNA): TGTGCCAGCTCCCTCGGACAAGCCATGAACACTGAAGCTTTCTTT. Residues: CASSLGQAMNTEAFF.

The chain joins TRBV4-2 to TRBJ2-5, with 8 bases matching TRBD2. CDR1 is LGHNA and CDR2 is YNFKEQ in the germline V gene. The CDR3 extends over 14 amino acids. The junction had 3 bases not matched to a gene; V was cut back by 5 bases and J by 1 base. Here the CDR3 reads CASSKTSGQETQYF. The CDR3 DNA reads as TGTGCCAGCAGCAAAACTAGCGGCCAAGAGACCCAGTACTTC.

The V and J genes are TRBV28 and TRBJ2-3; TRBD2 matches at 15 bases. This CDR3 region has 17 residues. The germline gives CDR1 MDHEN, CDR2 SYDVKM. V was pared by 3 bases and J by 5 bases, with 6 bases of the junction left unmatched. This CDR3 reads CASSLAGLAGGRDTQYF. The CDR3 bases are TGTGCCAGCAGTTTGGCCGGACTAGCGGGAGGGAGAGATACGCAGTATTTT.

This clone has a single count. The chain uses TRBV4-2 and TRBJ1-1; D possibly corresponds to TRBD1 (5 bases). Trimming stripped 6 bases from V and 3 bases from J, with 11 bases between. Per the germline V gene, CDR1 is LGHNA and CDR2 is YNFKEQ. CDR3 length equals 13 residues. The CDR3 DNA reads as TGTGCCAGCAGGAAGACAGAGTACACTGAAGCTTTCTTT. As protein: CASRKTEYTEAFF.

This chain connects TRBV6-5 to TRBJ1-6; possible D gene TRBD1, 6 bases. Germline lookup yields CDR1 MNHEY and CDR2 SVGAGI. The CDR3 is 15 amino acids. V lost 2 bases and J lost 8, with 13 bases in between. CDR3 in DNA: TGTGCCAGCAGTTACGCCGCCAGGGGTGATTCACCCCTCCACTTT. This codes for CASSYAARGDSPLHF.

The chain is built from TRBV21-1 and TRBJ1-2; the table names TRBD1, a call not compared with the DNA. TRBV21-1 is a recognized pseudogene. This CDR3 has 14 amino acids. CDR3 residues: CASSTQGANYGYTF. CDR3 nucleotides: TGTGCCAGCAGCACCCAGGGTGCTAACTATGGCTACACCTTC.

This chain uses TRBV3-1 (or the pseudogene TRBV3-2) with TRBJ2-1; tentative D call: TRBD1 (5 bases). In germline, CDR1 is LGHDT, CDR2 YNNKEL (reference sequence). The CDR3 has 16 residues. The ends were cut back, 0 bases at V and 0 bases at J, with 9 bases in the middle. Here the CDR3 DNA reads TGTGCCAGCAGCCAAGATTATGGGGCCTCCTACAATGAGCAGTTCTTC. Amino acid sequence: CASSQDYGASYNEQFF.

This chain uses TRBV4-1 with TRBJ1-2; maybe TRBD1 (5 bases). This CDR3 comprises 16 residues. The germline V gene has CDR1 MGHRA and CDR2 YSYEKL. V lost 3 bases, J lost 3 bases, and 17 bases lay in between. This CDR3 reads CASSQGRTPGDYGYTF. In DNA form, the CDR3 reads TGCGCCAGCAGCCAGGGCCGGACACCGGGGGACTATGGCTACACCTTC.

This chain links TRBV18 with TRBJ2-1; 9 nucleotides agree with TRBD2. Germline values: CDR1 KGHSH, CDR2 LQKENI. Unmatched junction bases numbered 9, after V lost 2 bases and J lost 7 bases. The CDR3 has 16 amino acids. As DNA, the CDR3 is TGTGCCAGCTCACCAAACGCGGGGGGGATGTTTAATGAGCAGTTCTTC. Amino acids: CASSPNAGGMFNEQFF.

The rearrangement uses TRBV18 and TRBJ2-3; the D is unclear. This CDR3 has 19 amino acids. Trimming shortened V by 2 bases and J by 0 bases, and 21 bases separated the two germline ends. Germline V gene lookup returns CDR1 KGHSH and CDR2 LQKENI. The CDR3 bases are TGTGCCAGCTCACCAACGGTGTTAATGGCAGACTCTAGCACAGATACGCAGTATTTT. Residues: CASSPTVLMADSSTDTQYF.

This chain joins TRBV18 and TRBJ1-2; D remains unclear. This CDR3 is 13 amino acids long. Trimming removed 2 bases at V and 6 bases at J, with 10 bases between. The germline V gene encodes CDR1 KGHSH and CDR2 LQKENI. CDR3: CASSPMQEDGYTF. The CDR3 DNA is TGTGCCAGCTCACCAATGCAGGAGGATGGCTACACCTTC.

V usage is TRBV21-1 and J usage is TRBJ2-1; the DNA was not used to check the table's D call, TRBD2. TRBV21-1 is reported as a pseudogene. The CDR3 runs to 16 residues. Here the CDR3 reads CASSKGRLAGYNEQFF. For the CDR3, the DNA is TGTGCCAGCAGCAAAGGGCGACTAGCGGGCTACAATGAGCAGTTCTTC.

The CDR3 DNA follows: TGTGCCAGCAGACCTGGGGCGACAGGACTCTATGGCTACACCTTC. Protein: CASRPGATGLYGYTF. The J gene is TRBJ1-2, the V gene TRBV5-8; perhaps TRBD1 as D (6 bases). V was trimmed by 5 bases and J by 4 bases, leaving 18 bases between them. Germline loops: CDR1 SGHTS, CDR2 YDEGEE. CDR3 length: 15 residues.

This clone was picked up one time. The V gene is TRBV28, the J gene TRBJ2-3; tentative D call: TRBD1 (6 bases). V lost 2 bases and J lost 0, with 12 bases in between. The germline gives CDR1 MDHEN, CDR2 SYDVKM. This CDR3 has 16 residues. DNA of the CDR3: TGTGCCAGCAGTTTAGAGGGGGATCCTAGCACAGATACGCAGTATTTT. Translating it yields CASSLEGDPSTDTQYF.

The V and J genes are TRBV10-3 and TRBJ2-7, with unresolved D. The CDR3 runs 14 residues. Between the trimmed V and J ends, which lost 3 bases and 3 bases, there was a span of 12 bases. The germline CDR1 and CDR2 sequences are ENHRY and SYGVKD. In DNA form, the CDR3 reads TGTGCCATCAGTGAAACCGAGAAGTACTACGAGCAGTACTTC. Protein sequence: CAISETEKYYEQYF.

CDR3 loop: CASIPTALNTEAFF. CDR3 sequence (DNA): TGTGCCAGCATTCCGACAGCCTTGAACACTGAAGCTTTCTTT. This chain links TRBV6-5 with TRBJ1-1; weak D call: TRBD1 (5 bases). This CDR3 is built from 14 residues. CDR1 and CDR2 (germline): MNHEY, SVGAGI. V lost 7 bases to trimming and J lost 0 bases, with 12 bases between them.